The 21 T cell receptor beta chains in this list originate from one sample, sequenced in a study of shared clonotypes between healthy human individuals (dated by TCRdb to the early 2020s). Library creation used the immunoSEQ multiplex PCR assay. The immuneACCESS repertoire file appears here via TCRdb, limited to in-frame rearrangements. These files lack a portion of the clones; in checked studies, under half of the deficit traces to unresolved V genes, and the cause of the others is not known. This sample lists fewer than 3 million clones; approximately 90% were detected once. The ten largest clones capture 0.37% of the sample. Sequenced: naive CD4+ T cells from PBMCs. The cell subset or site label, as the study defines it: CD45RA+ positively selected. The origin of the receptors is a man younger than 30 in good health. Some clones in this sample may be carry-over from other donors' samples.

The rearrangement links TRBV28 to TRBJ2-7; TRBD1 agrees at 8 bases. J was trimmed by 4 bases and V by 7 bases; bases with no gene match: 9. The CDR3 has 14 residues. CDR1 MDHEN and CDR2 SYDVKM come from the germline V gene. The CDR3 nucleotides are TGTGCCAGCACCAAAGACAGGGGCGGGTACGAGCAGTACTTC. Translated, it gives CASTKDRGGYEQYF.

The chain has TRBV6-1 and TRBJ2-1, with unresolved D. V gave up 6 bases and J gave up 12 bases, with 12 bases separating them. Germline CDR1 is MNHNS and CDR2 is SASEGT. CDR3 length: 11 amino acids. CDR3 in DNA: TGTGCCAGCAGCCTTTTAGGGTTGCAGTTCTTC. This translates into CASSLLGLQFF.

The V call is TRBV28, the J call TRBJ2-3, with TRBD1 matching 9 bases. This CDR3 has 15 amino acids. V gave up 11 bases and J gave up 2 bases; unmatched junction bases: 11. Germline V gives CDR1 MDHEN, CDR2 SYDVKM. The DNA for the CDR3 is TGTGCCGCCTACACAGGGGGCATCCCCACAGATACGCAGTATTTT. Protein sequence: CAAYTGGIPTDTQYF.

The chain recombines TRBV10-3 with TRBJ2-1; D is ambiguous. Germline V gives CDR1 ENHRY, CDR2 SYGVKD. Trimming pared 2 bases from V and 0 bases from J, leaving 8 bases between. This CDR3 region has 15 residues. This CDR3 is CAISEVSSSYNEQFF. As DNA, the CDR3 is TGTGCCATCAGTGAGGTCTCGAGCTCCTACAATGAGCAGTTCTTC.

The CDR3 reads CASSGVGYEQYF. The CDR3 coding sequence is TGTGCCAGCAGCGGAGTCGGCTACGAGCAGTACTTC. This rearrangement joins TRBV9 to TRBJ2-7, with unresolved D. CDR1 is SGDLS, CDR2 YYNGEE, per germline. With 3 bases removed from V and 3 bases from J, the gap between germline ends came to 7 bases. The CDR3 is made up of 12 amino acids.

The rearrangement uses TRBV7-3 and TRBJ2-5; 8 nucleotides agree with TRBD2. The CDR3 extends over 16 amino acids. Germline trimming cut 5 bases from V and 2 bases from J; bases unmatched to any gene: 10. Per germline, CDR1 SGHTA and CDR2 FQGTGA. The CDR3 spells CASSLSGTSLQETQYF. CDR3 nucleotides: TGTGCCAGCAGCCTTAGCGGGACCAGCCTTCAAGAGACCCAGTACTTC.

The chain joins TRBV5-4 to TRBJ2-2; TRBD2 might be the D (5 bases). Germline V gene data show CDR1 as SGHNT and CDR2 as YYREEE (reference sequence). The germline V and J ends were trimmed by 4 bases and 5 bases, with 12 bases remaining between them. The CDR3 totals 14 residues. CDR3 sequence reads: CASSLVGGTGELFF. In DNA form, the CDR3 reads TGTGCCAGCAGCCTGGTGGGCGGGACCGGGGAGCTGTTTTTT.

This clone occurred once. The chain uses TRBV29-1 and TRBJ2-2; D not resolved. V gave up 6 bases and J gave up 4 bases, with 9 bases separating them. Germline loops: CDR1 SQVTM, CDR2 ANQGSEA. CDR3 length equals 12 residues. As DNA, the CDR3 is TGCAGCGTCGGATTCAGCACCGGGGAGCTGTTTTTT. Translation: CSVGFSTGELFF.

The count of this clone is one. Written as DNA, the CDR3 is TGTGCCAGCAGTGTCAGGGTAGGAAATCAGCCCCAGCATTTT. This gives the protein CASSVRVGNQPQHF. The chain recombines TRBV2 with TRBJ1-5, with D perhaps TRBD1 (5 bases). V lost 4 bases to trimming and J lost 4 bases, with 11 bases between them. The CDR3 length is 14 residues. Germline V gene data show CDR1 as SNHLY and CDR2 as FYNNEI.

V is TRBV2 and J is TRBJ2-3, with TRBD2 matching over 9 bases. Per germline, CDR1 SNHLY and CDR2 FYNNEI. CDR3 length equals 16 residues. V shed 6 bases, J shed 2 bases, and the junction held 9 bases outside the gene matches. The CDR3 DNA reads TGTGCCAGCAGCCGCCGAGCGGGAGGATCCACAGATACGCAGTATTTT. Amino acid sequence: CASSRRAGGSTDTQYF.

The V gene is TRBV7-9, the J gene TRBJ1-4; 8 bases fit TRBD1. V gave up 2 bases and J gave up 8 bases; unmatched junction bases: 10. CDR3 length: 16 amino acids. Germline loops: CDR1 SEHNR, CDR2 FQNEAQ (reference sequence). Here the CDR3 reads CASSLLNPGQAEKLFF. The DNA for the CDR3 is TGTGCCAGCAGCTTACTGAATCCGGGACAGGCAGAAAAACTGTTTTTT. The full variable domain, with the rest looked up from reference TRBV7-9 and TRBJ1-4, is DTGVSQNPRHKITKRGQNVTFRCDPISEHNRLYWYRQTLGQGPEFLTYFQNEAQLEKSRLLSDRFSAERPKGSFSTLEIQRTEQGDSAMYLCASSLLNPGQAEKLFFGSGTQLSVL.

This clone was observed a single time. V and J are TRBV7-9 and TRBJ2-1, with TRBD2 matching 7 bases. With V trimmed by 4 bases and J by 8 bases, 14 bases remained unmatched. The CDR3 consists of 16 residues. Germline CDR1 and CDR2: SEHNR and FQNEAQ (reference sequence). CDR3 sequence: CASSSPRGRALYEQFF. The DNA for the CDR3 is TGTGCCAGCAGCTCCCCGCGGGGGAGGGCCTTATATGAGCAGTTCTTC.

About this clone itself: Distinct nucleotide sequences in the sample also encode this CDR3. V usage is TRBV5-1 and J usage is TRBJ1-2, with D possibly TRBD1 on 6 matching bases. The V end was cut by 2 bases, the J end by 8 bases, with 10 bases between. The length of the CDR3 is 12 residues. Germline CDR1 and CDR2: SGHRS and YFSETQ. CDR3 sequence (DNA): TGCGCCAGCAGCTTTCAGGGGAACGGCTACACCTTC. Translation: CASSFQGNGYTF. The full variable domain, its missing parts supplied by reference TRBV5-1 and TRBJ1-2, is KAGVTQTPRYLIKTRGQQVTLSCSPISGHRSVSWYQQTPGQGLQFLFEYFSETQRNKGNFPGRFSGRQFSNSRSEMNVSTLELGDSALYLCASSFQGNGYTFGSGTRLTVV.

This chain connects TRBV5-4 to TRBJ1-2, with D possibly being TRBD1 (6 bases). Germline CDR1 SGHNT, CDR2 YYREEE (reference sequence). Trimming removed 4 bases at V and 4 bases at J, with 17 bases between. The CDR3 totals 15 residues. In DNA, the CDR3 is TGTGCCAGCAGCCCGGAGGCCAGGGGAGGCTATGGCTACACCTTC. Translating gives CASSPEARGGYGYTF.

CDR3 loop: CASRPTGAQYTWEQYF. The CDR3 DNA reads TGTGCCAGTAGACCGACAGGGGCGCAATATACTTGGGAGCAGTACTTC. The chain employs TRBV19 and TRBJ2-7; TRBD1 aligns across 8 bases. In germline, CDR1 is LNHDA, CDR2 SQIVND (reference sequence). The CDR3 runs to 16 residues. V shed 6 bases, J shed 7 bases, and the junction held 17 bases outside the gene matches.

This chain uses TRBV7-3 with TRBJ2-1, with 12 bases aligning to TRBD1. Germline trimming cut 1 base from V and 7 bases from J; bases unmatched to any gene: 5. Per the germline V gene, CDR1 is SGHTA and CDR2 is FQGTGA. The CDR3 is made up of 16 amino acids. CDR3 bases: TGTGCCAGCAGCTTAATGGGACAGGGGGCATTGAATGAGCAGTTCTTC. Translating it yields CASSLMGQGALNEQFF. The full variable domain, with the rest looked up from reference TRBV7-3 and TRBJ2-1, is GAGVSQTPSNKVTEKGKYVELRCDPISGHTALYWYRQSLGQGPEFLIYFQGTGAADDSGLPNDRFFAVRPEGSVSTLKIQRTERGDSAVYLCASSLMGQGALNEQFFGPGTRLTVL.

This clone was recorded once. The chain has TRBV7-6 and TRBJ2-1; unclear D gene. Trimming took off 2 bases at V and 5 bases at J, with 13 bases between the two ends. Germline lookup yields CDR1 SGHVS and CDR2 FNYEAQ. The CDR3 covers 15 residues. The CDR3, as DNA: TGTGCCAGCAGCTTATATATTAGTAAGCACAATGAGCAGTTCTTC. Its protein is CASSLYISKHNEQFF.

The chain couples TRBV28 to TRBJ1-3; unclear D gene. Trimming took 5 bases from V and 0 from J, leaving 5 bases between them. CDR3 length equals 13 residues. Germline V lookup: CDR1 MDHEN, CDR2 SYDVKM. CDR3 sequence: CASSGSSGNTIYF. CDR3 coding DNA: TGTGCCAGCAGTGGGAGCTCTGGAAACACCATATATTTT.

The rearrangement links TRBV15 to TRBJ2-3; D is possibly TRBD2 (6 bases). CDR3 length equals 19 residues. Germline V gene lookup returns CDR1 LNHNV and CDR2 YYDKDF (reference sequence). V was trimmed by 0 bases and J by 2 bases, leaving 21 bases between them. For the CDR3, the DNA is TGTGCCACCAGCAGAGATAAACGGGAGAGGTGGGGTTTCACAGATACGCAGTATTTT. Translating it yields CATSRDKRERWGFTDTQYF. The full variable domain, rest sourced from reference TRBV15 and TRBJ2-3, is DAMVIQNPRYQVTQFGKPVTLSCSQTLNHNVMYWYQQKSSQAPKLLFHYYDKDFNNEADTPDNFQSRRPNTSFCFLDIRSPGLGDTAMYLCATSRDKRERWGFTDTQYFGPGTRLTVL.

The chain is built from TRBV7-8 and TRBJ2-7; D possibly corresponds to TRBD2 (5 bases). CDR3 length: 15 amino acids. Germline V gives CDR1 SGHVS, CDR2 FQNEAQ. V was shortened by 0 bases and J by 4 bases, with 13 bases between the two germline ends. CDR3 loop: CASSLAPGREYEQYF. The CDR3, as DNA: TGTGCCAGCAGCTTAGCCCCGGGAAGAGAGTACGAGCAGTACTTC. Drawing the rest from reference TRBV7-8 and TRBJ2-7, the complete variable domain is GAGVSQSPRYKVAKRGQDVALRCDPISGHVSLFWYQQALGQGPEFLTYFQNEAQLDKSGLPSDRFFAERPEGSVSTLKIQRTQQEDSAVYLCASSLAPGREYEQYFGPGTRLTVT.

The chain is built from TRBV28 and TRBJ1-2, with a possible D match to TRBD1 (5 bases). With 3 bases removed from V and 0 bases from J, the gap between germline ends came to 11 bases. Germline assignment: CDR1 MDHEN and CDR2 SYDVKM. CDR3 size: 15 residues. This chain's CDR3 is CASSFGGITNYGYTF. CDR3 bases: TGTGCCAGCAGTTTTGGGGGAATAACTAACTATGGCTACACCTTC.